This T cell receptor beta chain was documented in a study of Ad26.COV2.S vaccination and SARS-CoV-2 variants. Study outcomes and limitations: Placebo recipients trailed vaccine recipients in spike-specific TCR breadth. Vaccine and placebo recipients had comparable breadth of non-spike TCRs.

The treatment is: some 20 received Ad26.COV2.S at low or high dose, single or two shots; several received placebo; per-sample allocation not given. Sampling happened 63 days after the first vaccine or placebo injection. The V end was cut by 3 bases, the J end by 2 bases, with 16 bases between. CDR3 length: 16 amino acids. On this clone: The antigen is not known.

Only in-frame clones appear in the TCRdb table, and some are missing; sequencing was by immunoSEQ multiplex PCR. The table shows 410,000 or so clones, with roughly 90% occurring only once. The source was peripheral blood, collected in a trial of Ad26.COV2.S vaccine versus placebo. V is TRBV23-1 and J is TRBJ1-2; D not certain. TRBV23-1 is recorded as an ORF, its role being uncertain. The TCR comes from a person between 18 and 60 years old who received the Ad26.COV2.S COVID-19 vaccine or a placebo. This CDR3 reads CASSHSSAGYNYGYTF. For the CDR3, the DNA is TGCGCCAGCAGTCATTCTTCCGCGGGGTACAACTATGGCTACACCTTC.